This T cell receptor (beta chain) was observed in a study of blood T cell repertoires in COVID-19. Study-wide context: T cells, B-cell-depleted T cells, or PBMCs provided the cDNA or gDNA that served as material.

Concerning this clone: Other DNA sequences from this sample encode an identical CDR3 as well.

Participants were aged about 18 to 100 years from about 25 US areas. Allocation to cohorts depended on clinical history reported by the participants. This table comes from immunoSEQ multiplex PCR, and its TCRdb copy is limited to in-frame clones, with some not included. This sample has roughly 400,000 clones; 70% to 90% occur once, and the top ten carry approximately 1.5%. This receptor was identified in a woman aged 18-29 years who had been exposed to COVID-19. Material: PBMCs or T cells enriched from blood (not recorded which).

The CDR3 here is CASSLSGVNEQFF. In DNA, the CDR3 is TGTGCCAGCAGTTTATCAGGGGTCAATGAGCAGTTCTTC. V gene TRBV27 combines with J gene TRBJ2-1; TRBD1 is a possible D gene (5 bases). Deletions cut 0 bases from V and 6 bases from J, with 6 bases between. This CDR3 contains 13 residues. Germline loops: CDR1 MNHEY, CDR2 SMNVEV (reference sequence).